The clone carrying this T cell receptor beta chain was detected ten times or more. The antigen is not known. This sample is part of a study of metastatic and nonmetastatic thyroid tumors. As for the study in general: Blood and tumor or nodule tissue repertoires from malignant and benign thyroid patients were compared.

None of the patients had undergone any treatment ahead of thyroid surgery. Study-level results: Compared with benign nodules, malignant thyroid tumors were reported to have significantly higher TCR beta diversity in both blood and tumor.

Authors' analysis steps: Clinicopathological groups of papillary thyroid cancer showed CDR3 differences that were used to build a distant-metastasis classifier. TCRdb used MiXCR to call clones anew from the PCR reads. In this record, the V and J calls reflect TCRdb's handling and not the investigators' own analysis. The sample yields 30,000 or so clones, less than 30% seen once. The sequenced material came from blood. The clonotype was recovered from a female donor with papillary thyroid cancer or a benign thyroid nodule (not recorded which). Some clones in this sample may be carry-over from other donors' samples.

The CDR3 spells CSAVGSYEQYF. CDR3 in DNA: TGCAGCGCAGTGGGGTCCTACGAGCAGTACTTC. The V gene is TRBV29-1, the J gene TRBJ2-7; no reliable D call. Germline V gives CDR1 SQVTM, CDR2 ANQGSEA. V was trimmed by 7 bases and J by 1 base, leaving 8 bases between them. CDR3 size: 11 residues.